A selection of T cell receptor beta chains follows, all from one sample in a study of blood T cell repertoires in COVID-19. Using immunoSEQ multiplex PCR, the repertoire was profiled, and TCRdb retains in-frame clones only, with some absent. The repertoire includes about 250,000 clones, 88% of them detected once, and about 3% sits in the top ten. Sequenced input: PBMCs or T cells enriched from blood (not recorded which). All receptors come from a woman between 50 and 59 years old who had recovered from COVID-19. Each CDR3 is given with its conserved first and last residue. A D gene is named only where the DNA matches it firmly. Not all rows give a size; the values are once, few, many and, for expanded clones, a class.

d_call j_call v_call clone_size cdr3_nt cdr3_aa
TRBD1 TRBJ1-5 TRBV19 - TGTGCCAGTAGTGTACAGGGGGATAGCAATCAGCCCCAGCATTTT CASSVQGDSNQPQHF
TRBD2 TRBJ2-7 TRBV4-1 once TGCGCCAGCAGCCAGGGTCATAGCGGGATCGACTACGAGCAGTACTTC CASSQGHSGIDYEQYF
- TRBJ2-4 TRBV27 - TGTGCCAGCAGATTACTAGCCAAAAACATTCAGTACTTC CASRLLAKNIQYF
TRBD1 TRBJ1-2 TRBV7-2 - TGTGCCAGCAGCGCACCGGGACAGGCTAACTATGGCTACACCTTC CASSAPGQANYGYTF
TRBD1 TRBJ1-5 TRBV6-1 - TGTGCCAGCAGTGAGGGGACAGGTTATAGCAATCAGCCCCAGCATTTT CASSEGTGYSNQPQHF
- TRBJ1-2 TRBV11-2 - TGTGCCAGCAGCTTAGTGGATCAGGGCCTTGGCTATGGCTACACCTTC CASSLVDQGLGYGYTF
- TRBJ2-4 TRBV21-1 - TGTGCCAGCAGCACTTTGACTGTCCCAACCAAAAACATTCAGTACTTC CASSTLTVPTKNIQYF
TRBD1 TRBJ1-5 TRBV18 - TGTGCCAGCTCACCTTCGACAGGGGGCGGCCAGCCCCAGCATTTT CASSPSTGGGQPQHF
TRBD1 TRBJ2-7 TRBV6-5 - TGTGCCAGCAGTTTACAGGGGACGGGGGAGCAGTACTTC CASSLQGTGEQYF
- TRBJ1-3 TRBV28 - TGTGCCAGCGGTGGGTTAGGGGTGAGCTCTGGAAACACCATATATTTT CASGGLGVSSGNTIYF